The clone carrying this TCR beta chain was detected ten times or more. What it binds is unknown. In making diagnoses, clinical symptoms, serum thyroxine and TRAb, thyroid ultrasound and orbital computed tomography were all used. Out of over 7.5 ml of fresh peripheral blood came the PBMCs. The CDR3 contains 15 residues. V gave up 6 bases and J gave up 4 bases; unmatched junction bases: 7. Germline CDR1 MDHEN, CDR2 SYDVKM. The data originate from a study of T cells in Graves' hyperthyroidism and ophthalmopathy. The TCR beta CDR3 regions underwent amplification using RNA transcripts as the source. An initial round of RT-PCR targeting the TCR CDR3 relied on the HTBI primer set. TCRdb ran MiXCR on the multiplex PCR reads and lists one entry per CDR3 protein. The table lists 200,000 to 250,000 distinct CDR3 sequences, 17% of them singletons, with about 56% in the top ten. General study findings and limits: From stable hyperthyroidism, ophthalmopathy was separated by a 13 V-J model.

The chain links TRBV28 to TRBJ2-7, with 12 bases matching TRBD2. The source of this sequence is a woman aged 50 to 60 with Graves' hyperthyroidism. The material sequenced was blood. CDR3 coding DNA: TGTGCCAGCAGAAGAGGACTAGCGGGAAGGTACGAGCAGTACTTC. Amino acid sequence: CASRRGLAGRYEQYF.